These 6 T cell receptor beta chains originate from one sample sequenced in a study of CD8+ T cells in alopecia areata. The treatment: oral pan-JAK inhibitor, 5-10 mg twice daily. Extracted from the samples, RNA was reverse transcribed into cDNA to serve as the sequencing template. Clones were sequenced by immunoSEQ multiplex PCR, and TCRdb holds only the in-frame ones, with some missing. Altogether about 70,000 clones are present, 29% being singletons, with the ten largest covering about 15%. Sequences were derived from CD8+ T cells sorted from blood, sampled at week 4, from a patient treated with tofacitinib. The origin of the receptors is a human donor with alopecia areata.

This clone showed up just a few times. V is TRBV30 and J is TRBJ2-7; D gene unclear. Trimming left V 0 bases short and J 7 bases short, with 13 bases between. The CDR3 spans 13 residues. Germline CDR1 reads GTSNPN; CDR2 reads SVGIG (reference sequence). CDR3 sequence: CAWSVTAAGEQYF. CDR3 bases: TGTGCCTGGAGTGTGACCGCCGCCGGGGAGCAGTACTTC.

This chain connects TRBV20-1 to TRBJ1-1, with D perhaps matching TRBD1 (6 bases). The CDR3 has 11 residues. Trimming stripped 6 bases from V and 7 bases from J, with 12 bases between. CDR1 is DFQATT and CDR2 is SNEGSKA in the germline V gene (reference sequence). The CDR3 sequence is CSAFSDSEAFF. The CDR3 coding sequence is TGCAGTGCCTTTTCGGACAGTGAAGCTTTCTTT.

The V call is TRBV13, the J call TRBJ2-7; the D is unclear. CDR1 and CDR2 (germline): PRHDT, FYEKMQ (reference sequence). Trimming removed 8 bases at V and 6 bases at J, with 11 bases between. The CDR3 runs to 11 residues. Here the CDR3 reads CASAILGEQYF. The CDR3 nucleotides are TGTGCCAGCGCAATACTTGGCGAGCAGTACTTC.

This clone turned up a few times. The rearrangement links TRBV5-1 to TRBJ2-4; D is perhaps TRBD2 (5 bases). This CDR3 spans 17 amino acids. Germline V gene data show CDR1 as SGHRS and CDR2 as YFSETQ. V lost 4 bases and J 2 bases, leaving 19 bases between the germline ends. The CDR3 bases are TGCGCCAGCAGCCTCGAGGGTCCAGTTTCAACCAAAAACATTCAGTACTTC. The encoded protein is CASSLEGPVSTKNIQYF.

This clone has only a few counts. In nucleotides, the CDR3 is TGCAGCGTTACCGATCTCCGGACAACCAACTATGGCTACACCTTC. This translates into CSVTDLRTTNYGYTF. The chain uses TRBV29-1 and TRBJ1-2; possible D gene TRBD1, 5 bases. The V gene's germline CDR1 is SQVTM and CDR2 ANQGSEA. The CDR3 has 15 amino acids. V was trimmed by 5 bases and J by 2 bases, leaving 18 bases between them.

This clone came up a few times. V usage is TRBV30 and J usage is TRBJ2-1, with D unresolved. Germline assignment: CDR1 GTSNPN and CDR2 SVGIG (reference sequence). The CDR3 contains 14 residues. Trimming left V 4 bases short and J 2 bases short, with 12 bases between. CDR3 coding DNA: TGTGCCTGGAATCCCACGGACCCCTACAATGAGCAGTTCTTC. Translating it yields CAWNPTDPYNEQFF.